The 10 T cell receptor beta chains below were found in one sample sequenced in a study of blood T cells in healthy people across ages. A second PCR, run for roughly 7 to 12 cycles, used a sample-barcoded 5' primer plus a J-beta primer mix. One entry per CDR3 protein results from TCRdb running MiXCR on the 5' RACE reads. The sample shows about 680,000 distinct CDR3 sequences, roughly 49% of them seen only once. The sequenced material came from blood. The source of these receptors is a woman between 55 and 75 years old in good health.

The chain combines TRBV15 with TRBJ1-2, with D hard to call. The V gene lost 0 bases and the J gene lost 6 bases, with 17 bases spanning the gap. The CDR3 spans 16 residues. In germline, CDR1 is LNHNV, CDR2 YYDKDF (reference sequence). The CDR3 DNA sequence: TGTGCCACCAGCAGAGACCTGGTTGGCTTACTTAATGGCTACACCTTC. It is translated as CATSRDLVGLLNGYTF.

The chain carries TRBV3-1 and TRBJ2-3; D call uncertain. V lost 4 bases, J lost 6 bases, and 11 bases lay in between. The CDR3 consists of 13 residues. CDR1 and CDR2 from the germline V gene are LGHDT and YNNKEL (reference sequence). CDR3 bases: TGTGCCAGCAGCCGAAAGCTTATCGATACGCAGTATTTT. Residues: CASSRKLIDTQYF.

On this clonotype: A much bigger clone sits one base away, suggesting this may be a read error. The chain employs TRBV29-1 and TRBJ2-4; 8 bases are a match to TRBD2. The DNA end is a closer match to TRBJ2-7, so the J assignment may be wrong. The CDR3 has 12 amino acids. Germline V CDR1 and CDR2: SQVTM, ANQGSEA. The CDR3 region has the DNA TGCAGCGGGACTAACGGGAGGGACGAGCAGTACTTC. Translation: CSGTNGRDEQYF.

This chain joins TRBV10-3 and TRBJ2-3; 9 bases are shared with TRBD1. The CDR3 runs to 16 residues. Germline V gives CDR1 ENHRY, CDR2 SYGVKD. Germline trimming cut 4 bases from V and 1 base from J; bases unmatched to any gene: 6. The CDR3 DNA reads TGTGCCATCAGTGTCGTTAGGACAGGGGGCACAGATACGCAGTATTTT. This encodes CAISVVRTGGTDTQYF.

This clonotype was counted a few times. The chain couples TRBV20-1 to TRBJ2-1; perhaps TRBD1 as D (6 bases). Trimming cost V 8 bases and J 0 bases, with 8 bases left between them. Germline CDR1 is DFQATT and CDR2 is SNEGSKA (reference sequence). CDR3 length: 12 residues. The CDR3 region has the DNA TGCAGTCAGGGGAGCTCCTACAATGAGCAGTTCTTC. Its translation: CSQGSSYNEQFF.

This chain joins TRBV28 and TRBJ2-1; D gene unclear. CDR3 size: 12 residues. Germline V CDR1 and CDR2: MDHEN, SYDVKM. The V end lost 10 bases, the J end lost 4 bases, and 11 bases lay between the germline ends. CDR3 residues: CATRGRYNEQFF. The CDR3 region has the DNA TGTGCCACCAGAGGACGGTACAATGAGCAGTTCTTC.

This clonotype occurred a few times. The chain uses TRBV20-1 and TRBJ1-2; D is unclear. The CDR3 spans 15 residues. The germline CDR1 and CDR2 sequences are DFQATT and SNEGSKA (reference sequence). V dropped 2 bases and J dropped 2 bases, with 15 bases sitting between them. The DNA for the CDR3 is TGCAGTGCTAGACAATCTGGGTTAAGCAACTATGGCTACACCTTC. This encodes CSARQSGLSNYGYTF.

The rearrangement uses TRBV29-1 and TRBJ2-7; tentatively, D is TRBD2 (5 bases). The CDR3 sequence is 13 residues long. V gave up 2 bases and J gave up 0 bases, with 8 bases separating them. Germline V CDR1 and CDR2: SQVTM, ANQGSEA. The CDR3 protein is CSVENGISYEQYF. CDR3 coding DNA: TGCAGCGTTGAAAACGGGATCTCCTACGAGCAGTACTTC.

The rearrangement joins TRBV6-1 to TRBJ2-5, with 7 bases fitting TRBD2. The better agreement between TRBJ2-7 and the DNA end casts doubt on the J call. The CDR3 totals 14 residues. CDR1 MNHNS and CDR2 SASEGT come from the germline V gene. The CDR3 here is CASKSGGAGNEQYF. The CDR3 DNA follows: TGTGCCAGCAAATCGGGGGGAGCAGGGAACGAGCAGTACTTC.

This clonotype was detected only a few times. The CDR3 sequence is CASSPRTSGRGLETQYF. In DNA, the CDR3 is TGTGCCAGCAGCCCCCGGACTAGCGGGAGGGGTTTGGAGACCCAGTACTTC. This chain joins TRBV7-9 and TRBJ2-5; 15 bases line up with TRBD2. Trimming cost V 5 bases and J 5 bases; bases outside gene matches: 9. This CDR3 contains 17 residues. CDR1 is SEHNR and CDR2 is FQNEAQ in the germline V gene (reference sequence).